This record looks at one TCR beta chain sequence and its context. This clonotype was seen a few times. Its antigen remains undetermined. One base away there is no much larger clone; base qualities are not given. Library method: 5' RACE. Reads for this sample came from an Illumina HiSeq 2500. A second about 7 to 12 cycle PCR used a sample-barcoded 5' primer and a J-beta primer mix. A unique molecular identifier was introduced onto each TCR beta cDNA molecule by a template-switch 5' adaptor carrying 12 random nucleotides. Each sample yielded at least 3 million CDR3-containing paired-end reads. First-strand cDNA synthesis was performed from all RNA using the Mint cDNA synthesis kit, with priming by a TRBC-specific oligonucleotide. After uracil-DNA glycosylase treatment, a first 18-cycle PCR used universal primers M1SS and BC2_uni_R on all cDNA. Under the source paper's analysis protocol: For normalization, 1 million high-quality reads, each with a distinct molecular identifier, were randomly selected from each sample. Instead of being binned into consensus sequences, reads that shared molecular identifiers were thrown out. MiTCR, with a Q25 quality threshold and the strictest error-elimination algorithm, was used for CDR3 identification, clonotype clustering and error correction. Lower-bound total TCR beta diversity was estimated with a nonparametric unseen species model using Euler transformation. TCRdb's own reprocessing of the public reads used fastp at Q25 and MiXCR and kept productive beta chains. Records with the same CDR3 protein are collapsed into one entry carrying the most frequent genes and DNA. TCRdb assigned the V and J calls; the authors' analysis was not used. The sample includes about 970,000 distinct CDR3 sequences, with roughly 51% observed a single time. The ten largest clonotypes hold about 21% of the sample.

The roughly 39 donors, aged about 6 to 100 years, were systemically healthy Caucasian individuals from Russia. Roughly 11 milliliters of peripheral blood were drawn from each donor into EDTA-treated Vacutainer tubes. PBMCs were isolated by Ficoll-Paque density-gradient centrifugation, with at least 6 million obtained per sample. Total RNA, at least 6 micrograms per sample, was extracted from PBMCs with Trizol reagent. The percentages of naive CD45RAhigh/CD27high T cells were determined by flow cytometry on a PBMC aliquot from every donor. This sample is part of a study of blood T cells in healthy people across ages (dated by TCRdb to between 2014 and 2017). For context, the study as a whole: In model experiments, template switching captured about one uniquely barcoded TCR beta cDNA molecule for every two T cells. Using deep sequencing normalized with unique cDNA molecular identifiers, the study measured how TCR beta repertoire diversity changes with age. Donors were grouped into four age groups: young (average 16 years), middle-aged (around 39), aged (around 60) and long-lived (approximately 78). The study analyzed two additional independent replicas of 1 million unique cDNA reads from the same blood draw for two donors, one aged 18 to 29 and one aged 80 or older. Donors of different ages were randomly distributed across sequencing lanes to avoid experimental bias. Broader findings and caveats from the paper: There was a strong correlation between observed TCR beta diversity and the percentage of naive T cells measured by flow cytometry. Observed TCR beta diversity per million T cells fell roughly linearly with age, and a significant reduction was already apparent by age around 40. Because donor CMV infection status was unknown, age-related changes in expanded clonotypes were potentially confounded. Compared with the aged group, more naive CD4+ T cells, fewer expanded clones and increased TCR diversity were shown by the long-lived group, suggesting age selection. Total diversity estimates from one million sequenced T cells were considered lower bounds and underestimates. Since profiling was done on bulk unsorted PBMCs, naive and antigen-experienced compartments could not be conclusively compared.

In the germline V gene, CDR1 corresponds to MNHNS and CDR2 to SASEGT. The CDR3, from cysteine to phenylalanine, totals 16 residues. The read is trimmed to its CDR3 DNA, 48 bases read in frame from base 1. V trim: 2 bases; J trim: 1 base; unmatched bases: 7. This sequence uses TRBV6-1 and TRBJ2-7, and 8 junction bases match TRBD1. The origin of this receptor is a woman aged 55 to 70 in good health. Sample: blood. The CDR3 region has the sequence CASSESRWDRSYEQYF. DNA sequence: TGTGCCAGCAGTGAAAGTCGATGGGACAGGTCCTACGAGCAGTACTTC.